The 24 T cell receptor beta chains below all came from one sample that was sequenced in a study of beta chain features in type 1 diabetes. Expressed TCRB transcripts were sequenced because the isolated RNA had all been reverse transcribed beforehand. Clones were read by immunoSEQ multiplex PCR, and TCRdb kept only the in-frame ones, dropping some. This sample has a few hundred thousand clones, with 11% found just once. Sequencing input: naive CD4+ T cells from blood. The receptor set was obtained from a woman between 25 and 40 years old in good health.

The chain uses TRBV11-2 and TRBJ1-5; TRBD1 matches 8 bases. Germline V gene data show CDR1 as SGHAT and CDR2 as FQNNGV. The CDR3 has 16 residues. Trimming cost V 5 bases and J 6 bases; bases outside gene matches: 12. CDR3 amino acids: CASSPAGQGAGQPQHF. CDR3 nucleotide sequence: TGTGCCAGCAGCCCAGCTGGGCAGGGGGCAGGTCAGCCCCAGCATTTT.

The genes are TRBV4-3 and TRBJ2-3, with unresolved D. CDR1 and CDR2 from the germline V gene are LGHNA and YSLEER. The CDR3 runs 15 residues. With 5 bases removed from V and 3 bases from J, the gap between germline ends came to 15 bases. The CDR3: CASSLVNGETDTQYF. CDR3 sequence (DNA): TGCGCCAGCAGCTTAGTCAATGGAGAGACAGATACGCAGTATTTT.

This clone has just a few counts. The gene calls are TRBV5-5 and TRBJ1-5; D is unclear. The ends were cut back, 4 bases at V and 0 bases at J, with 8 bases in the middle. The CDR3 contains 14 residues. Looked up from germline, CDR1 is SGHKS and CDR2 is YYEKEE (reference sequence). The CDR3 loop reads CASSPLGSNQPQHF. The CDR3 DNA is TGTGCCAGCAGCCCCCTCGGTAGCAATCAGCCCCAGCATTTT.

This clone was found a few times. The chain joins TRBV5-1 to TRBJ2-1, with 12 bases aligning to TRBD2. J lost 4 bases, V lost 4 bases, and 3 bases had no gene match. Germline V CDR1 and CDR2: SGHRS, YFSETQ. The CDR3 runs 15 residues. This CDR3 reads CASSPLAGGYNEQFF. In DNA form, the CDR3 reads TGCGCCAGCAGCCCGCTAGCGGGAGGGTACAATGAGCAGTTCTTC. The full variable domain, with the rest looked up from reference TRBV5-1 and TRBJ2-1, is KAGVTQTPRYLIKTRGQQVTLSCSPISGHRSVSWYQQTPGQGLQFLFEYFSETQRNKGNFPGRFSGRQFSNSRSEMNVSTLELGDSALYLCASSPLAGGYNEQFFGPGTRLTVL.

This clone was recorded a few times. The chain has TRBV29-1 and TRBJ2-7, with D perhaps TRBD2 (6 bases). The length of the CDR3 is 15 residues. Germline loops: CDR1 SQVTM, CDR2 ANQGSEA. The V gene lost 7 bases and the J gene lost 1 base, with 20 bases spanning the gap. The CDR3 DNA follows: TGCAGCGCCTCTTGGGGGGATATCCGTTCCTACGAGCAGTACTTC. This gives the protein CSASWGDIRSYEQYF.

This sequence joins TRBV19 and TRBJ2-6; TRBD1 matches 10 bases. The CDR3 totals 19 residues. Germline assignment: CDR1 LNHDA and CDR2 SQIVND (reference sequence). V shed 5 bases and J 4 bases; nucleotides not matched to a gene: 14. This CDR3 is CASSAGQGYFSAGANVLTF. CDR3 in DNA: TGTGCCAGTAGTGCGGGACAGGGGTATTTCTCAGCCGGGGCCAACGTCCTGACTTTC. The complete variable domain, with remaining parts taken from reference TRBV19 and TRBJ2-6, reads DGGITQSPKYLFRKEGQNVTLSCEQNLNHDAMYWYRQDPGQGLRLIYYSQIVNDFQKGDIAEGYSVSREKKESFPLTVTSAQKNPTAFYLCASSAGQGYFSAGANVLTFGAGSRLTVL.

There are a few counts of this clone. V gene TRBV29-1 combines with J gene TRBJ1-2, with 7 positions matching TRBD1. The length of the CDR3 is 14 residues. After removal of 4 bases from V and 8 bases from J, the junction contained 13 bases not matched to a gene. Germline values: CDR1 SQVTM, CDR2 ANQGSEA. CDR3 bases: TGCAGCGTTGGCCTACCGGACAGGTGGGCCGGCTACACCTTC. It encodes CSVGLPDRWAGYTF.

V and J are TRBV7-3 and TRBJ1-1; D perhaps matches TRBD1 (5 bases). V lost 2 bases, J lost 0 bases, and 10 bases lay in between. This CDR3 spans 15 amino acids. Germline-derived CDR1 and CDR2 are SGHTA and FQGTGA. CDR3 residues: CASSLLGGVNTEAFF. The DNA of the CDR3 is TGTGCCAGCAGCTTATTGGGGGGAGTGAACACTGAAGCTTTCTTT.

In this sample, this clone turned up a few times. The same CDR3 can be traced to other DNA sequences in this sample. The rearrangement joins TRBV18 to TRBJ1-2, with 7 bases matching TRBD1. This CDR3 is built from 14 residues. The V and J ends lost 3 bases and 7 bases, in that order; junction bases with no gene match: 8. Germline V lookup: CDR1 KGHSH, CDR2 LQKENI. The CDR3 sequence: CASSPPEGAGGYTF. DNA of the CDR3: TGTGCCAGCTCACCTCCCGAGGGGGCAGGTGGCTACACCTTC. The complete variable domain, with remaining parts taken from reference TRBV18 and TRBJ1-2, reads NAGVMQNPRHLVRRRGQEARLRCSPMKGHSHVYWYRQLPEEGLKFMVYLQKENIIDESGMPKERFSAEFPKEGPSILRIQQVVRGDSAAYFCASSPPEGAGGYTFGSGTRLTVV.

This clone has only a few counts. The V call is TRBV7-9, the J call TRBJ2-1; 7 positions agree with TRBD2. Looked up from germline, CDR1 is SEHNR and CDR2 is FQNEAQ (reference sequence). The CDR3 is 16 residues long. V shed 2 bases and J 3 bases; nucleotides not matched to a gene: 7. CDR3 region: CASSLNGLGVYNEQFF. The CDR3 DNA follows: TGTGCCAGCAGCTTAAACGGACTAGGCGTCTACAATGAGCAGTTCTTC.

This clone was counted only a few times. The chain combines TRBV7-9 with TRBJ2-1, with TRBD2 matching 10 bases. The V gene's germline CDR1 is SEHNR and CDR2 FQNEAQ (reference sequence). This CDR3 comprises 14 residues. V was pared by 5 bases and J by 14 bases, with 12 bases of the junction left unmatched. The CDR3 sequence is CASSPPVSLAGEFF. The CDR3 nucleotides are TGTGCCAGCAGCCCCCCGGTTAGTCTAGCGGGAGAGTTCTTC. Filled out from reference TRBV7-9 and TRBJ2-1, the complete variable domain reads DTGVSQNPRHKITKRGQNVTFRCDPISEHNRLYWYRQTLGQGPEFLTYFQNEAQLEKSRLLSDRFSAERPKGSFSTLEIQRTEQGDSAMYLCASSPPVSLAGEFFGPGTRLTVL.

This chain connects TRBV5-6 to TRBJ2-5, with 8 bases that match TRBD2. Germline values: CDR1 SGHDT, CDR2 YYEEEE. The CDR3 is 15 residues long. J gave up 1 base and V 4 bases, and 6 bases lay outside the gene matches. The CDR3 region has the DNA TGTGCCAGCAGCAGATTAGCGGGACCCCAAGAGACCCAGTACTTC. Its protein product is CASSRLAGPQETQYF.

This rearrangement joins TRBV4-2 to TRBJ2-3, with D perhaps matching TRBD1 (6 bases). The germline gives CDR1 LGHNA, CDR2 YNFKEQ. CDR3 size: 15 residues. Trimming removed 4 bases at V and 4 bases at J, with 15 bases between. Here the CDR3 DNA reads TGTGCCAGCAGCCTCGGTCCACAGGGAGCAGATACGCAGTATTTT. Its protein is CASSLGPQGADTQYF.

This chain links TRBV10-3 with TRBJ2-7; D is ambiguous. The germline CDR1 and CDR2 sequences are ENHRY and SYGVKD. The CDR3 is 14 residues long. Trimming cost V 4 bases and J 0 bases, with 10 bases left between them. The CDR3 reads CAISVQAPSYEQYF. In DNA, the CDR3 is TGTGCCATCAGTGTTCAGGCCCCCTCCTACGAGCAGTACTTC.

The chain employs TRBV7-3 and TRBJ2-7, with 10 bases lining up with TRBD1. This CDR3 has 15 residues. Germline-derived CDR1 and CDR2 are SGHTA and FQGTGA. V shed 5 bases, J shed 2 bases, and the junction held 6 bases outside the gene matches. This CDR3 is CASSLGDRGPYEQYF. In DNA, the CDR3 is TGTGCCAGCAGCCTCGGGGACAGGGGACCCTACGAGCAGTACTTC.

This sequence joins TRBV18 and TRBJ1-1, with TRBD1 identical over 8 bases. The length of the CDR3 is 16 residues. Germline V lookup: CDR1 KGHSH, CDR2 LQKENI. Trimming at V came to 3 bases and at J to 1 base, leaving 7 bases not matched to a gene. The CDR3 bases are TGTGCCAGCTCACCGGTACTCGACAGGGGGAACACTGAAGCTTTCTTT. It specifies CASSPVLDRGNTEAFF.

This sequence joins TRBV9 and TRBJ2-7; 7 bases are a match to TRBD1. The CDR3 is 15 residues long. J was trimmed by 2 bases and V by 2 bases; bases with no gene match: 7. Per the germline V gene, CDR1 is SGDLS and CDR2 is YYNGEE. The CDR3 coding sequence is TGTGCCAGCAGCGTCGGGACAGCAAGGACCTACGAGCAGTACTTC. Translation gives CASSVGTARTYEQYF.

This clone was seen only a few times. The CDR3 coding sequence is TGTGCCTGGGGGAGGGATTCAGAGACCCAGTACTTC. Translated, it gives CAWGRDSETQYF. The chain has TRBV2 and TRBJ2-5; 7 bases are a match to TRBD2. After removal of 11 bases from V and 4 bases from J, the junction contained 7 bases not matched to a gene. Germline V gene lookup returns CDR1 SNHLY and CDR2 FYNNEI. This CDR3 spans 12 amino acids.

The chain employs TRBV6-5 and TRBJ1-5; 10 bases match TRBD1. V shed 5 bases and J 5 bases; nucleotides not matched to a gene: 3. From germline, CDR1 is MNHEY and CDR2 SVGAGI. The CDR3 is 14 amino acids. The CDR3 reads CASSPDRGDQPQHF. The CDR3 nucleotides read TGTGCCAGCAGTCCGGACAGGGGGGATCAGCCCCAGCATTTT.

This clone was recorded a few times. CDR3: CASSPYPGDAYEQYF. The DNA of the CDR3 is TGTGCCAGCAGTCCCTACCCGGGGGACGCCTACGAGCAGTACTTC. This chain uses TRBV27 with TRBJ2-7, with D perhaps TRBD2 (6 bases). CDR3 length equals 15 residues. Germline V lookup: CDR1 MNHEY, CDR2 SMNVEV (reference sequence). The V end was cut by 5 bases, the J end by 2 bases, with 16 bases between.

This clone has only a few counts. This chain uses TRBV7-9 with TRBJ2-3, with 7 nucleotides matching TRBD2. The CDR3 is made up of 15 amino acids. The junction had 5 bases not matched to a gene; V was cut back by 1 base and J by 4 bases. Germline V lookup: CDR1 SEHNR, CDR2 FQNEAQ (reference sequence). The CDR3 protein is CASSLEGLAADTQYF. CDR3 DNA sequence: TGTGCCAGCAGCTTAGAAGGGCTAGCGGCAGATACGCAGTATTTT. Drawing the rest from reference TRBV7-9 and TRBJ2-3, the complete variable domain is DTGVSQNPRHKITKRGQNVTFRCDPISEHNRLYWYRQTLGQGPEFLTYFQNEAQLEKSRLLSDRFSAERPKGSFSTLEIQRTEQGDSAMYLCASSLEGLAADTQYFGPGTRLTVL.

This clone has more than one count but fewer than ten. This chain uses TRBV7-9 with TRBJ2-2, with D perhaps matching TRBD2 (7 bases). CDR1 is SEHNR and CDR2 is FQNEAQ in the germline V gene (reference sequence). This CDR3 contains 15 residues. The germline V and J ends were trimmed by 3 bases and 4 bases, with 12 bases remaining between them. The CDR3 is CASSFRGAVTGELFF. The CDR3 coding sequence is TGTGCCAGCAGCTTCCGGGGGGCTGTCACCGGGGAGCTGTTTTTT.

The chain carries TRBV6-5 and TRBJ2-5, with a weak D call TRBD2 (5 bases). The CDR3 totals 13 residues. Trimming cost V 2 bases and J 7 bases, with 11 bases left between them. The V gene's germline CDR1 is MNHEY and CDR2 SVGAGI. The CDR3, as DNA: TGTGCCAGCAGTTACGAGGGATCAGCGACCCAGTACTTC. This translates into CASSYEGSATQYF.

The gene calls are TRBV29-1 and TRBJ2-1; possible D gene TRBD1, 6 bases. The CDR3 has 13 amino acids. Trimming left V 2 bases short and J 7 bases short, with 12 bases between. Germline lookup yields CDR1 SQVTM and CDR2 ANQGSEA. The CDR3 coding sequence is TGCAGCGTTGAACTAGCTAGGGGGAATGAGCAGTTCTTC. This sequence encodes CSVELARGNEQFF.